This T cell receptor beta chain is drawn from a study of blood T cell repertoires in COVID-19. Across the study: Sources were T cells, B-cell-depleted T cells, or PBMCs; the material itself was cDNA or gDNA.

The V end was cut by 0 bases, the J end by 9 bases, with 14 bases between. From germline, CDR1 is MGHRA and CDR2 YSYEKL. This CDR3 has 14 amino acids. Measured with immunoSEQ multiplex PCR; TCRdb has only the in-frame clones, and not every one. The repertoire consists of 400,000 to 550,000 clones, with around 89% occurring once and the leading ten covering 4.3%. The origin of this receptor is a woman in her twenties or thirties with acute or convalescent COVID-19. V and J are TRBV4-1 and TRBJ2-5, with D possibly TRBD1 on 5 matching bases. Sequencing was done on a sample of peripheral blood. This CDR3 reads CASSQEQGYLAQYF. CDR3 nucleotide sequence: TGCGCCAGCAGCCAAGAGCAGGGCTATCTGGCCCAGTACTTC.